This T cell receptor beta chain was recovered during a study of blood T cells in healthy people across ages (dated by TCRdb to about 2015). Concerning the study at large: In model experiments, template switching captured about one uniquely barcoded TCR beta cDNA molecule for every two T cells. Using the same blood draw, the study looked at two additional independent replicas of 1 million unique cDNA reads for two donors, one aged 18 to 30 and the other aged 80 or older. The study measured age-related changes in TCR beta repertoire diversity using deep sequencing normalized with unique cDNA molecular identifiers. Donors of different ages were randomly distributed across sequencing lanes to avoid experimental bias. Four age groups were formed from the donors: young (average roughly 15 years), middle-aged (roughly 38), aged (roughly 56) and long-lived (more than 75). General study outcomes and caveats: Conclusive comparison of naive and antigen-experienced compartments was prevented by the profiling of bulk unsorted PBMCs. A strong correlation was found between observed TCR beta diversity and the percentage of naive T cells measured by flow cytometry. Because donor CMV infection status was unknown, age-related changes in expanded clonotypes were potentially confounded. Total diversity estimates from one million sequenced T cells were considered lower bounds and underestimates. Observed TCR beta diversity per million T cells fell roughly linearly with age, and a significant reduction was already apparent by age roughly 40. Compared with the aged group, the long-lived group had more naive CD4+ T cells, fewer expanded clones and increased TCR diversity, a pattern suggesting age selection.

Libraries came from 5' RACE. The sequencing machine was an Illumina HiSeq 2500. The second PCR ran for roughly 6 to 11 cycles and used a J-beta primer mix along with a sample-barcoded 5' primer. Each TCR beta cDNA molecule received a unique molecular identifier from a template-switch 5' adaptor carrying 12 random nucleotides. Each sample yielded at least 2.5 million CDR3-containing paired-end reads. First-strand cDNA synthesis was performed from all RNA using the Mint cDNA synthesis kit, with priming by a TRBC-specific oligonucleotide. After uracil-DNA glycosylase treatment, a first 18-cycle PCR used universal primers M1SS and BC2_uni_R on all cDNA. For the original study's pipeline: Normalization of each sample was performed by random selection of 1 million high-quality reads, each carrying a distinct molecular identifier. Reads sharing molecular identifiers were discarded rather than binned into consensus sequences. CDR3 identification, clonotype clustering and error correction used MiTCR with a Q25 quality threshold and the strictest error-elimination algorithm. A nonparametric unseen species model with Euler transformation was used to estimate a lower bound on total TCR beta diversity. The public reads were run again by TCRdb, first through fastp at Q25 and then through MiXCR, and only productive beta chains were kept. CDR3 protein sequences are deduplicated, and each keeps its most common genes and DNA. For this entry, the V and J calls and clone size follow TCRdb and not the study's own pipeline. For this sample the table gives around 850,000 distinct CDR3 sequences, of which roughly 35% were detected only once. The ten largest clones take up 10% to 15% of the sample.

Donors were 39 systemically healthy Caucasian individuals from Russia aged 6 to 90 years. Each donor gave 9 to 10 milliliters of peripheral blood, collected into EDTA-treated Vacutainer tubes. Ficoll-Paque density-gradient centrifugation was used to isolate PBMCs, with at least 6.5 million per sample. Total RNA was extracted from PBMCs with Trizol reagent, with at least 5.5 micrograms obtained per sample. For every donor, flow cytometry on a PBMC aliquot measured the percentage of naive CD45RAhigh/CD27high T cells. Points on this clonotype: No antigen is known for it. No much larger clone exists at a distance of one base, and base qualities are not known.

The sequenced sample consisted of blood. This clonotype originated in a man aged 18 to 29 in good health.

The CDR3 here reads CASSLIPRGSPADYNEQFF. The DNA reads as follows: TGTGCCAGCAGCTTAATTCCCAGGGGAAGCCCCGCGGACTACAATGAGCAGTTCTTC. This receptor chain uses TRBV7-3 and TRBJ2-1; the D gene is perhaps TRBD1, from 6 matching bases. From the germline V gene, CDR1 is SGHTA and CDR2 is FQGTGA. Trimming at the junction amounts to 1 base on V and 3 bases on J, and the germline ends lie 22 bases apart. Its CDR3 holds 19 amino acids, cysteine through phenylalanine. The kept DNA is CDR3 alone, 57 bases in frame from the first base.